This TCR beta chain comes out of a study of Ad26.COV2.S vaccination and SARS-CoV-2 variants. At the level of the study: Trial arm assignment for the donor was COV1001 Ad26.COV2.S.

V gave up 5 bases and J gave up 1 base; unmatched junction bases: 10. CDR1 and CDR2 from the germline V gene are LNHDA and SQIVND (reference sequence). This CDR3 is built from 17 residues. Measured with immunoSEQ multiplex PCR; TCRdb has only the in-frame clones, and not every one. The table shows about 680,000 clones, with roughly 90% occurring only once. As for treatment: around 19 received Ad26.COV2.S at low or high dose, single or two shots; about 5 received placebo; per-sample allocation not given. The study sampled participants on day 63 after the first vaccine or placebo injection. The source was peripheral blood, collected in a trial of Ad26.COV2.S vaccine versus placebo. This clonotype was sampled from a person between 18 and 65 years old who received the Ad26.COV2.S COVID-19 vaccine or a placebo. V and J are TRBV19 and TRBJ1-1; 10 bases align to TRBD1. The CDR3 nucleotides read TGTGCCAGTAGTCCGCGGGACAGGGGAGTTGGGAACACTGAAGCTTTCTTT. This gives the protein CASSPRDRGVGNTEAFF.